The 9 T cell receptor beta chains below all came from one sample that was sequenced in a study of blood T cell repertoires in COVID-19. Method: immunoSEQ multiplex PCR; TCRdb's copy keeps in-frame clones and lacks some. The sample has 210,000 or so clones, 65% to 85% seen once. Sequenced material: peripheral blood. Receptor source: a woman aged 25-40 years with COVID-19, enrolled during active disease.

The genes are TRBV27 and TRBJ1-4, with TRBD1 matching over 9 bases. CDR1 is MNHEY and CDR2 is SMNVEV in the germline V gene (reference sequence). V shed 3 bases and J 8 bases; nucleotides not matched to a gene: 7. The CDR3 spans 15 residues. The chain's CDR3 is CASSFRDRVGEKLFF. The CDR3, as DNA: TGTGCCAGCAGTTTCCGGGACAGGGTCGGGGAAAAACTGTTTTTT.

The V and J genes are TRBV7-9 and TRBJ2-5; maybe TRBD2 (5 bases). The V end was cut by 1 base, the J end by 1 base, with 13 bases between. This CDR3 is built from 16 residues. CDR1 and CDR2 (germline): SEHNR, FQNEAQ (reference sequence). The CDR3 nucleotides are TGTGCCAGCAGCTTAGTTCTTGGGGAGTCCCAAGAGACCCAGTACTTC. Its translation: CASSLVLGESQETQYF. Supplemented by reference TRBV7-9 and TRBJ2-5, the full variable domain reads DTGVSQNPRHKITKRGQNVTFRCDPISEHNRLYWYRQTLGQGPEFLTYFQNEAQLEKSRLLSDRFSAERPKGSFSTLEIQRTEQGDSAMYLCASSLVLGESQETQYFGPGTRLLVL.

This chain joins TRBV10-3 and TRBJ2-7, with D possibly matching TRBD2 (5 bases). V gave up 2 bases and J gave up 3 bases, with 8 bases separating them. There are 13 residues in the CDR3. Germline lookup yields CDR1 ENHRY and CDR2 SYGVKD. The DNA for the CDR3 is TGTGCCATCAGTGAGACCGGAGGCTACGAGCAGTACTTC. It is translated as CAISETGGYEQYF.

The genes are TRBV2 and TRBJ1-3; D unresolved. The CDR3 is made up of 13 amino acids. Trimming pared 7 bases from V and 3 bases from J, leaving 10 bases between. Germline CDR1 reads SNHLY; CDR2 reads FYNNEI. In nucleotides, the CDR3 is TGTGCCAGCACCGAGGGAGGTGGAAACACCATATATTTT. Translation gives CASTEGGGNTIYF.

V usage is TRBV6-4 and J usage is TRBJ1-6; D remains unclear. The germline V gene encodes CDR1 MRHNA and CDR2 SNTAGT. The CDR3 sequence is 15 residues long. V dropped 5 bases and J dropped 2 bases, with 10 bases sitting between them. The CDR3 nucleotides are TGTGCCAGCAGTACCTCCGGGACCTATAATTCACCCCTCCACTTT. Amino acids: CASSTSGTYNSPLHF.

This CDR3 reads CASSLGVFLGSYNSPLHF. CDR3 in DNA: TGTGCCAGCAGCTTAGGGGTATTCCTAGGCTCCTATAATTCACCCCTCCACTTT. The V gene is TRBV7-2, the J gene TRBJ1-6; D is ambiguous. CDR3 length: 18 amino acids. V was cut by 1 base and J by 0 bases, with 13 bases left in between. Germline assignment: CDR1 SGHTA and CDR2 FQGNSA.

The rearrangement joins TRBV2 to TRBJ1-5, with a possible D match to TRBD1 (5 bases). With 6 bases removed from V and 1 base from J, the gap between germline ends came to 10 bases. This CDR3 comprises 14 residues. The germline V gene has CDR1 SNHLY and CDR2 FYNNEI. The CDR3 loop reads CASRGGESNQPQHF. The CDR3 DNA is TGTGCCAGCAGGGGGGGTGAAAGCAATCAGCCCCAGCATTTT.

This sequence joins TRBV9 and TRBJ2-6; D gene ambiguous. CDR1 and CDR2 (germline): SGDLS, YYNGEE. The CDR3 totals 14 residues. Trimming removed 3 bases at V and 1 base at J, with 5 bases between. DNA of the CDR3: TGTGCCAGCAGCGACTTATCTGGGGCCAACGTCCTGACTTTC. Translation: CASSDLSGANVLTF.

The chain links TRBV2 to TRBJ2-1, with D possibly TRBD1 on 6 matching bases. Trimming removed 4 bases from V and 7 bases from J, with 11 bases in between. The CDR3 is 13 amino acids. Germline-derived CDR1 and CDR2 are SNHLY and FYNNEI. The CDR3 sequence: CASSGTDRNEQFF. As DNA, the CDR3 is TGTGCCAGCAGTGGGACAGACAGAAATGAGCAGTTCTTC.